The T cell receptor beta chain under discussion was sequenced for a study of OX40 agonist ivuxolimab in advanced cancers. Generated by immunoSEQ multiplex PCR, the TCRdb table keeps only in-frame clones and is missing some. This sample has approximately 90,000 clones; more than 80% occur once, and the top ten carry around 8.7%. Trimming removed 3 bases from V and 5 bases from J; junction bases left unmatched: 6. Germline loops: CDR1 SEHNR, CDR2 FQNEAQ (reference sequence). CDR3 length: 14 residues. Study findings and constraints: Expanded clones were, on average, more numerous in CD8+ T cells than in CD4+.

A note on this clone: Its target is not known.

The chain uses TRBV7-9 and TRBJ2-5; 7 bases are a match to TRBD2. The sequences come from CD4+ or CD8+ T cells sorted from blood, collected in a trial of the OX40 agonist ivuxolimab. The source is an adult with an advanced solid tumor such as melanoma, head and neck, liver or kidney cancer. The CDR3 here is CASSLAGARETQYF. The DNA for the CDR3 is TGTGCCAGCAGCTTGGCGGGAGCACGGGAGACCCAGTACTTC.